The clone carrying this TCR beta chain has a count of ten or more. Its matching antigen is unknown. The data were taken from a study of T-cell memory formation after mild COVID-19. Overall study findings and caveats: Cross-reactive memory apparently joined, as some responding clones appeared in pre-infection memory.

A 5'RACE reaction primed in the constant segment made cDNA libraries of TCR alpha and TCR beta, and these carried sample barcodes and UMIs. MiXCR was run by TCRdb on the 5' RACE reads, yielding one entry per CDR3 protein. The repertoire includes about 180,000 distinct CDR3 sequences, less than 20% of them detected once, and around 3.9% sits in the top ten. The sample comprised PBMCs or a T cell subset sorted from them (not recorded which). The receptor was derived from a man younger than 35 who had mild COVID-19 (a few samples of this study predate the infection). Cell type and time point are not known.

CDR3 in DNA: TGTGCCAGCAGTTTCGGCGGGGGGGCCTACAATGAGCAGTTCTTC. Translation gives CASSFGGGAYNEQFF. The V gene is TRBV12-3 or TRBV12-4, the J gene TRBJ2-1, with TRBD2 matching 9 bases. With 3 bases clipped from V and 2 bases from J, the junction kept 2 bases outside the gene matches. The CDR3 totals 15 residues.